These 11 T cell receptor beta chains came from one sample sequenced in a study of CD8 T cells in Susac syndrome. Random hexamers primed reverse transcription of about 0.45 to 1 ug RNA. TCRdb used MiXCR to reprocess the immunoSEQ multiplex PCR reads, holding one entry per CDR3 protein. This sample has about 190,000 distinct CDR3 sequences, with roughly 94% found just once. Input material: CD8+ T cells from PBMCs. The receptors derive from a human donor with Susac syndrome.

The chain uses TRBV7-3 and TRBJ2-3, with 8 bases aligning to TRBD2. This CDR3 is 15 amino acids long. Germline CDR1 reads SGHTA; CDR2 reads FQGTGA. After removal of 4 bases from V and 0 bases from J, the junction contained 3 bases not matched to a gene. As DNA, the CDR3 is TGTGCCAGCAGCTCCGGGGGGGCTAGCACAGATACGCAGTATTTT. It codes for CASSSGGASTDTQYF. The whole variable domain, remainder taken from reference TRBV7-3 and TRBJ2-3, is GAGVSQTPSNKVTEKGKYVELRCDPISGHTALYWYRQSLGQGPEFLIYFQGTGAADDSGLPNDRFFAVRPEGSVSTLKIQRTERGDSAVYLCASSSGGASTDTQYFGPGTRLTVL.

In nucleotides, the CDR3 is TGTGCCATCAGATCAGACAGGGATAGCAATCAGCCCCAGCATTTT. The encoded protein is CAIRSDRDSNQPQHF. J is TRBJ1-5 and V is TRBV10-3; 7 bases are shared with TRBD1. Germline values: CDR1 ENHRY, CDR2 SYGVKD. V lost 6 bases, J lost 0 bases, and 5 bases stayed unmatched. The CDR3 loop spans 15 amino acids.

This chain uses TRBV7-2 with TRBJ2-7; 10 bases map to TRBD2. J lost 3 bases, V lost 3 bases, and 2 bases had no gene match. The length of the CDR3 is 14 residues. Looked up from germline, CDR1 is SGHTA and CDR2 is FQGNSA. The CDR3 is CASSLASGGYEQYF. CDR3 DNA sequence: TGTGCCAGCAGCTTGGCTAGCGGGGGCTACGAGCAGTACTTC.

The V gene is TRBV7-8, the J gene TRBJ2-1; D remains unclear. V lost 6 bases to trimming and J lost 10 bases, with 13 bases between them. Germline V gene sequence: CDR1 SGHVS, CDR2 FQNEAQ. This CDR3 is built from 12 residues. Here the CDR3 reads CASSSQPWEQFF. CDR3 sequence (DNA): TGTGCCAGCAGTTCCCAGCCATGGGAGCAGTTCTTC. The full variable domain, completed using reference TRBV7-8 and TRBJ2-1, is GAGVSQSPRYKVAKRGQDVALRCDPISGHVSLFWYQQALGQGPEFLTYFQNEAQLDKSGLPSDRFFAERPEGSVSTLKIQRTQQEDSAVYLCASSSQPWEQFFGPGTRLTVL.

The rearrangement links TRBV23-1 to TRBJ1-4; D gene unclear. TRBV23-1 is marked as an open reading frame, function uncertain. Deletions cut 11 bases from V and 0 bases from J, with 10 bases between. The CDR3 length is 13 residues. The CDR3 loop is CASSGATNEKLFF. CDR3 DNA sequence: TGCGCCTCATCAGGTGCAACTAATGAAAAACTGTTTTTT.

The sample holds one count of this clonotype. The chain uses TRBV2 and TRBJ2-1; 10 nucleotides line up with TRBD2. The CDR3 runs to 14 residues. Germline assignment: CDR1 SNHLY and CDR2 FYNNEI. V lost 7 bases to trimming and J lost 8 bases; unmatched junction nucleotides: 8. This CDR3 is CASTQREGRHEQFF. CDR3 DNA sequence: TGTGCCAGCACCCAGCGGGAGGGCCGCCATGAGCAGTTCTTC.

The chain joins TRBV20-1 to TRBJ2-5; 9 positions agree with TRBD1. Trimming at V came to 1 base and at J to 3 bases, leaving 6 bases not matched to a gene. The germline V gene has CDR1 DFQATT and CDR2 SNEGSKA (reference sequence). The CDR3 is made up of 15 amino acids. DNA of the CDR3: TGCAGTGCTAGAGGGACAGGGGCTTTCGAAGAGACCCAGTACTTC. Amino acid sequence: CSARGTGAFEETQYF.

This chain joins TRBV2 and TRBJ2-5; 7 nucleotides agree with TRBD2. The CDR3 sequence is 16 residues long. The ends lost 2 bases at V and 4 bases at J; junction bases unmatched: 10. Germline values: CDR1 SNHLY, CDR2 FYNNEI. The CDR3 DNA follows: TGTGCCAGCAGTGAAAGATTAGCGGGTGGAGGAGAGACCCAGTACTTC. Translation: CASSERLAGGGETQYF.

To note about this clonotype: Just one base apart from a much larger clone, this may be a read error. The rearrangement joins TRBV13 to TRBJ2-3; D ambiguous. V was shortened by 5 bases and J by 0 bases, with 3 bases between the two germline ends. Germline V gene data show CDR1 as PRHDT and CDR2 as FYEKMQ (reference sequence). The CDR3 sequence is 12 residues long. The CDR3: CASSHSTDTQYF. The CDR3 nucleotides read TGTGCCAGCAGCCATAGCACAGATACGCAGTATTTT.

The V call is TRBV7-9, the J call TRBJ2-7; D may be TRBD1 (6 bases). CDR3 length: 12 amino acids. Germline lookup yields CDR1 SEHNR and CDR2 FQNEAQ (reference sequence). The ends were cut back, 4 bases at V and 7 bases at J, with 11 bases in the middle. The CDR3 protein is CASSYLGQEQYF. Here the CDR3 DNA reads TGTGCCAGCAGCTACCTAGGACAGGAGCAGTACTTC.

V is TRBV11-2 and J is TRBJ2-7, with D possibly matching TRBD2 (7 bases). The CDR3 extends over 14 amino acids. Germline values: CDR1 SGHAT, CDR2 FQNNGV. Trimming removed 1 base at V and 9 bases at J, with 16 bases between. DNA of the CDR3: TGTGCCAGCAGCTTAGCACAGTTGGGAGGGGGGCAGTACTTC. Amino acids: CASSLAQLGGGQYF.